This TCR beta chain was recovered during a study of T cells in tumors after PD-1 blockade (dated by TCRdb to the late 2010s). Study-wide context: Patients with prior checkpoint blockade, systemic immunosuppressant use, or recent radiotherapy or other anti-cancer therapy within 4 weeks were excluded. An average of about 26,000 TCR templates (range about 500-100,000) and 6,000 or so unique clonotypes was obtained for tumor samples, about 18-fold deeper than single-cell TCR sequencing. A subset of patients also received ongoing daily vismodegib 150 mg during anti-PD-1 treatment. Patients received pembrolizumab 200 mg every 3 weeks or cemiplimab 350 mg every 2 weeks. Paired single-cell RNA and TCR sequencing was done in the study on site-matched tumors from patients with BCC or SCC, both before and after anti-PD-1 therapy. Clinical response was assessed using RECIST version 1.1.

General conclusions and limits of the study: The source of novel T cell clones was not identified, and lymphoid organs or rare unexpanded clones within the tumor or the tumor periphery could be included among the possible sources. Roughly 40% of TCR clonotypes from the tumor were detected in blood, and certain novel exhausted tumor clones were present in blood collected before treatment, which suggests recruitment from the periphery. Exhausted CD8+ clones expanded after therapy were found to be mostly novel clonotypes undetected pre-treatment, suggesting clonal replacement rather than reinvigoration of pre-existing clones. Comparisons between pre- and post-treatment samples were the only ones where clonal replacement appeared, with none seen between two pre-treatment samples, a pattern that argues against artifacts from biopsy timing or location.

Deep TCRbeta sequencing was performed with the immunoSEQ platform. As for how the authors treated the data: For further analysis, only productive rearrangements were exported out of the immunoSEQ Analyzer. A two-sided binomial test at Bonferroni-corrected P below 0.01 was used to call clones with significant expansion or contraction between timepoints. T cell phenotypes were assigned to bulk TCRbeta clonotypes by matching the clonotypes to single-cell RNA+TCR-seq clones that had the same TCRbeta sequence. Clone enrichment in tumor was calculated as tumor frequency divided by PBMC frequency from bulk TCR sequencing. GLIPH was used to sort TCRs into specificity groups, which are clusters of distinct TCRs that likely recognize common antigens through shared CDR3 motifs. In its TCRdb copy, this immuneACCESS table keeps in-frame sequences only and misses some clones. Where compared with another copy, unresolved V genes explain less than half of these, and the others have no known cause. D and trimming were read from the DNA, whereas the V and J calls and clone size are those reported in that table. The sample has fewer than 9,000 clones on record, about 59% of them singletons. The top ten clones comprise 3.5% to 5% of the sample.

The CDR3 covers 13 residues, taking in both the cysteine and the phenylalanine. Of the read, only the CDR3 DNA is kept; its 39 bases are in frame from base 1. For CDR1 and CDR2, the germline V gene (reference sequence) lists MNHEY and SMNVEV. V sheds 4 bases and J sheds 1 base, leaving 6 bases between their ends. The time point label here, explained by the study, means: after anti-PD-1 therapy. Tumor biopsies were site-matched, taken from the same primary tumor before and after PD-1 blockade. Genomic DNA extracted from tumor biopsies or peripheral blood was used for bulk TCRbeta sequencing, with input ranging from about 616 ng to 6,500 ng. Bulk TCRbeta sequencing was performed on remaining biopsy material to increase sensitivity for rare clonotypes compared with single-cell TCR sequencing. Every patient was a poor candidate for surgical resection and had histologically proven advanced or metastatic basal or squamous cell carcinoma. Of the 11 patients in the basal cell carcinoma cohort, 7 or 8 underwent bulk tumor TCR sequencing. Fresh biopsies came from the site of the primary tumor, and part of the tissue was kept in RNAlater for exome and bulk TCR sequencing.

A few counts support this clone. The antigen this receptor binds is unknown. No quality values exist for individual bases; no much larger clone is one base distant. Sequenced material: tumor tissue, taken after anti-PD-1 treatment. The sequence came from a human donor with basal cell carcinoma. Rearrangement joined TRBV27 to TRBJ2-3; a confident D gene designation cannot be given. The CDR3 region reads CASSSGGTDTQYF. The DNA reads TGTGCCAGCAGTTCGGGCGGCACAGATACGCAGTATTTT.